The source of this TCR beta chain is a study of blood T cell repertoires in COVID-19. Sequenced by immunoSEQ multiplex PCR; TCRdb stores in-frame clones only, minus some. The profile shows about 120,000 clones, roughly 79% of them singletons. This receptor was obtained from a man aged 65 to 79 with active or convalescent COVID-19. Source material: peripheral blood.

This CDR3 is CSVGSRDEQYF. The CDR3 nucleotides are TGCAGCGTTGGGTCCCGGGACGAGCAGTACTTC. The chain couples TRBV29-1 to TRBJ2-7; D not resolved. V was trimmed by 4 bases and J by 5 bases, leaving 9 bases between them. This CDR3 is 11 amino acids long. Per germline, CDR1 SQVTM and CDR2 ANQGSEA.